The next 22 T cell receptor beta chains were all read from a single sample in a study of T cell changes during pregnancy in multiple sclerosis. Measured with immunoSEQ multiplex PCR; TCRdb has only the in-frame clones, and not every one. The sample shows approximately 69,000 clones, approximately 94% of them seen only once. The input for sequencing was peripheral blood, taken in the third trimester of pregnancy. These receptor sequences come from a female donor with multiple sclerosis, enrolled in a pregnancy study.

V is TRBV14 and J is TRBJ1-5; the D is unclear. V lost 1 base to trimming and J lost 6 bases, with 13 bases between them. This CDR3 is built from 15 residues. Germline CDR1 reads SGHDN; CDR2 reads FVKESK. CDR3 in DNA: TGTGCCAGCAGCCAAGGGGGAGCGCTGGCTCAGCCCCAGCATTTT. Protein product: CASSQGGALAQPQHF.

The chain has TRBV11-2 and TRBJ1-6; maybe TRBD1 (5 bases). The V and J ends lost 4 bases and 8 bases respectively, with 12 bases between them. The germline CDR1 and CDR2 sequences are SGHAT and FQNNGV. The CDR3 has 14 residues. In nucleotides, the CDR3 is TGTGCCAGCAGCTCGCAGGGCAAGGATTCACCCCTCCACTTT. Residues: CASSSQGKDSPLHF.

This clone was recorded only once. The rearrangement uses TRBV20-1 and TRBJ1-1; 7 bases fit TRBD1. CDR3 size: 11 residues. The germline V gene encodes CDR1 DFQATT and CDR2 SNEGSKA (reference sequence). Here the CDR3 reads CSLYRGSEAFF. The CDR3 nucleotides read TGCAGCCTTTACAGGGGCTCTGAAGCTTTCTTT.

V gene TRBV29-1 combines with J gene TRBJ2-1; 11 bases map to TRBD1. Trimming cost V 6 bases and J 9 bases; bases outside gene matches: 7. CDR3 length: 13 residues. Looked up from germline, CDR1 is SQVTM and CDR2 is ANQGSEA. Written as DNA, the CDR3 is TGCAGCGTCCGGACAGGGGGCCTAGGTGAGCAGTTCTTC. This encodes CSVRTGGLGEQFF.

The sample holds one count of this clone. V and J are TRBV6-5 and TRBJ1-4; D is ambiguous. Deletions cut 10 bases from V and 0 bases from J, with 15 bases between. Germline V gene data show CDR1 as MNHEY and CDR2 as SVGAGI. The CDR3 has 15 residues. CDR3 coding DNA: TGTGCCACTATCCTTTCCTATGCAACTAATGAAAAACTGTTTTTT. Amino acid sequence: CATILSYATNEKLFF.

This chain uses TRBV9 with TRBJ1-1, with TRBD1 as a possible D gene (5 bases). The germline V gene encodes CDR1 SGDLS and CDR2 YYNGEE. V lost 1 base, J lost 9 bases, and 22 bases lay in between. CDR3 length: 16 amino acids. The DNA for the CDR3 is TGTGCCAGCAGCGTACCCTTTTACCGGGGGAGGCCTCAAGCTTTCTTT. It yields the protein CASSVPFYRGRPQAFF.

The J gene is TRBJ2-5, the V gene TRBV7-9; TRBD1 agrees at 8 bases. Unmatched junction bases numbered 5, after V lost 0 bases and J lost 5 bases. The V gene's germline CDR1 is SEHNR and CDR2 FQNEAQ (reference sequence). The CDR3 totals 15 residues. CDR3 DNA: TGTGCCAGCAGCTTAGCCAGGGGGCAGGGGGAGACCCAGTACTTC. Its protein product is CASSLARGQGETQYF. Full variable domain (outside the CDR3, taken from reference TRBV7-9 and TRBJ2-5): DTGVSQNPRHKITKRGQNVTFRCDPISEHNRLYWYRQTLGQGPEFLTYFQNEAQLEKSRLLSDRFSAERPKGSFSTLEIQRTEQGDSAMYLCASSLARGQGETQYFGPGTRLLVL.

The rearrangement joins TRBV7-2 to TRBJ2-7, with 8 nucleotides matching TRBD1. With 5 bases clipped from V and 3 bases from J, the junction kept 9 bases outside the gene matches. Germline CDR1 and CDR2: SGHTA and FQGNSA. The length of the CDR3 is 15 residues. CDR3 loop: CASSPDRGTLYEQYF. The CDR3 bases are TGTGCCAGCAGCCCTGACAGGGGAACACTCTACGAGCAGTACTTC.

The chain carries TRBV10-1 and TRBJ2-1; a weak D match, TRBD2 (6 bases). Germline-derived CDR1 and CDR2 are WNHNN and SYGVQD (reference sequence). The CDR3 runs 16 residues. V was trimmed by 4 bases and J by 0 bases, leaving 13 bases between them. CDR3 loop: CASSVRRGTSYNEQFF. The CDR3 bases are TGCGCCAGCAGTGTGCGACGGGGGACCTCCTACAATGAGCAGTTCTTC.

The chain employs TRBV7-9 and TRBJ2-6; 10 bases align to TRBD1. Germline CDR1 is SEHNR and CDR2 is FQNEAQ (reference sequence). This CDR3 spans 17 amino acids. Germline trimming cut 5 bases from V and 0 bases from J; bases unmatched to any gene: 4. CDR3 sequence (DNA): TGTGCCAGCAGCAAGGGACAGGGGATCTCTGGGGCCAACGTCCTGACTTTC. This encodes CASSKGQGISGANVLTF.

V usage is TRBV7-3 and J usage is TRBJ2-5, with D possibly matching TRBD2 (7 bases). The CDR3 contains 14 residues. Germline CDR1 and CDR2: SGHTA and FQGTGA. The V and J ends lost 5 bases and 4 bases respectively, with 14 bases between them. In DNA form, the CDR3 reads TGTGCCAGCAGCGCCACGGGGGGCCTAGAGACCCAGTACTTC. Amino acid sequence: CASSATGGLETQYF.

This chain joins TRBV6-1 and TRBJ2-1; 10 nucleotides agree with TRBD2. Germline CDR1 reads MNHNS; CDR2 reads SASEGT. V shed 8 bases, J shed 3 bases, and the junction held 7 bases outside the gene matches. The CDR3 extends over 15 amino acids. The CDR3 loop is CASGDLAGDYNEQFF. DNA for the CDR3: TGTGCCAGCGGAGACCTAGCGGGGGACTACAATGAGCAGTTCTTC.

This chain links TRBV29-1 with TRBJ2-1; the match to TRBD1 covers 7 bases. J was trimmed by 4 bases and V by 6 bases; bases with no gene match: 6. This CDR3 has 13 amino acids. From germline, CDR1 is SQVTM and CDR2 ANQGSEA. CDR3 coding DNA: TGCAGCGTCCGGACAGGTTATTACAATGAGCAGTTCTTC. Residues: CSVRTGYYNEQFF.

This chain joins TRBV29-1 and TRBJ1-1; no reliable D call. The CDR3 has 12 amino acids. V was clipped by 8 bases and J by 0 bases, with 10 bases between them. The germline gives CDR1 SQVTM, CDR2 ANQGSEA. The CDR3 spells CSSLGLNTEAFF. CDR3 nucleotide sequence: TGCAGCTCCCTAGGCCTGAACACTGAAGCTTTCTTT.

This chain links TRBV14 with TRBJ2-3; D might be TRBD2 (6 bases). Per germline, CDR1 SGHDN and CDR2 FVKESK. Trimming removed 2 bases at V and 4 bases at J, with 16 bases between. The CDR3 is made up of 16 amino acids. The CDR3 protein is CASSQRLAGRSDTQYF. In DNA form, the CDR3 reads TGTGCCAGCAGCCAAAGGCTGGCGGGGAGGTCAGATACGCAGTATTTT.

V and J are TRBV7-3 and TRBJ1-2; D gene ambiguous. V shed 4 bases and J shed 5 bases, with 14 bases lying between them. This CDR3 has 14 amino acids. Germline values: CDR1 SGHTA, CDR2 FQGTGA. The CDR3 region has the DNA TGTGCCAGCAGCTCCCTGGCCTCGGGGTATGGCTACACCTTC. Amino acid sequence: CASSSLASGYGYTF.

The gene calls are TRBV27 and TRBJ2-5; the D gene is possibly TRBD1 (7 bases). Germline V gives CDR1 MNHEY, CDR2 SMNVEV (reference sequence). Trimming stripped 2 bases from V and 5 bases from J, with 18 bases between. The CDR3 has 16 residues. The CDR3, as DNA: TGTGCCAGCAGTTTACAGGGGGGCTTGGGGTGGGAGACCCAGTACTTC. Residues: CASSLQGGLGWETQYF.

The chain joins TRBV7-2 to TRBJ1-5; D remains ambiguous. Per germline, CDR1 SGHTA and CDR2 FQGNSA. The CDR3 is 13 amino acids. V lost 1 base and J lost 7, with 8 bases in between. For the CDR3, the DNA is TGTGCCAGCAGCTTAGGAAGAGAACAGCCCCAGCATTTT. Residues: CASSLGREQPQHF.

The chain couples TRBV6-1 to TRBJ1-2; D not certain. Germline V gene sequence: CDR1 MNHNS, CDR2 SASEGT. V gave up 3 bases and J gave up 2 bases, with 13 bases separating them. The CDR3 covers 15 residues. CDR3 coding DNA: TGTGCCAGCAGTGACCCCCCTGGGCTGAACTATGGCTACACCTTC. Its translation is CASSDPPGLNYGYTF.

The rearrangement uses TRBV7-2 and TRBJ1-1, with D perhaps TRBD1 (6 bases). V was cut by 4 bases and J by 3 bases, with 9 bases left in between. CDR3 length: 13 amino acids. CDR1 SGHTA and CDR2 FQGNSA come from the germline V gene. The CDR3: CASSSQGDTEAFF. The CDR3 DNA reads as TGTGCCAGCAGCTCACAGGGTGACACTGAAGCTTTCTTT.

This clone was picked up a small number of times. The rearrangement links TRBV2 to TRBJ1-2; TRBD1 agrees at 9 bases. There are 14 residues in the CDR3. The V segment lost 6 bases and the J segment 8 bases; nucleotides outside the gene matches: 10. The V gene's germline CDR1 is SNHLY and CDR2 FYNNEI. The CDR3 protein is CASSHRGHWPGYTF. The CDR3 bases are TGTGCCAGCAGCCACAGGGGGCATTGGCCCGGCTACACCTTC. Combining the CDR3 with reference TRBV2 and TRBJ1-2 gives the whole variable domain EPEVTQTPSHQVTQMGQEVILRCVPISNHLYFYWYRQILGQKVEFLVSFYNNEISEKSEIFDDQFSVERPDGSNFTLKIRSTKLEDSAMYFCASSHRGHWPGYTFGSGTRLTVV.

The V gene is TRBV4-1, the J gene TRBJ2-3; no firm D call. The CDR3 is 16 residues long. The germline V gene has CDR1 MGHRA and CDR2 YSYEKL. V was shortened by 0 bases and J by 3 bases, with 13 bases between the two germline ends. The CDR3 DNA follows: TGCGCCAGCAGCCAAGAATCCGGCTTCGGGACAGATACGCAGTATTTT. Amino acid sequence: CASSQESGFGTDTQYF.